Listed here are 30 T cell receptor beta chains from one sample, sequenced in a study of Ad26.COV2.S vaccination and SARS-CoV-2 variants. The treatment is: roughly 18 received Ad26.COV2.S at low or high dose, single or two shots; about 5 received placebo; per-sample allocation not given. The samples were gathered on day 63 after the first injection of vaccine or placebo. The protocol was immunoSEQ multiplex PCR, while the TCRdb copy is restricted to in-frame clones and leaves out a portion. The sample has 410,000 or so clones, approximately 90% seen once. Here the sequenced sample was peripheral blood, taken in a trial of Ad26.COV2.S vaccine versus placebo. The receptors shown here come from a person between 18 and 65 years old who received the Ad26.COV2.S COVID-19 vaccine or a placebo.

The chain carries TRBV11-2 and TRBJ2-5; TRBD2 matches at 13 bases. This CDR3 region has 16 residues. CDR1 and CDR2 (germline): SGHAT, FQNNGV. J was trimmed by 1 base and V by 5 bases; bases with no gene match: 4. The CDR3 sequence is CASSARTSGGQETQYF. The CDR3, as DNA: TGTGCCAGCAGCGCCCGGACTAGCGGGGGCCAAGAGACCCAGTACTTC.

This clone was observed a single time. CDR3 coding DNA: TGTGCCAGCAGCTTCGGGTTTTCCTACGAGCAGTACTTC. It codes for CASSFGFSYEQYF. The rearrangement links TRBV5-6 to TRBJ2-7; no clear D. The CDR3 has 13 amino acids. V lost 2 bases and J lost 1, with 7 bases in between. Germline V gene lookup returns CDR1 SGHDT and CDR2 YYEEEE.

The chain employs TRBV28 and TRBJ1-1; D perhaps matches TRBD1 (5 bases). Trimming removed 10 bases from V and 4 bases from J, with 16 bases in between. Germline V gene lookup returns CDR1 MDHEN and CDR2 SYDVKM. The CDR3 has 13 residues. CDR3 in DNA: TGTGCCACCTGGGGGGTATTGTTCACTGAAGCTTTCTTT. Translated: CATWGVLFTEAFF.

The rearrangement links TRBV9 to TRBJ2-3; 10 bases are a match to TRBD2. The CDR3 runs 14 residues. V trimming: 2 bases; J trimming: 3 bases; junction bases outside the gene matches: 0. Germline V CDR1 and CDR2: SGDLS, YYNGEE. Here the CDR3 DNA reads TGTGCCAGCAGCGTTAGCGGGGGGACAGATACGCAGTATTTT. Amino acids: CASSVSGGTDTQYF.

The rearrangement joins TRBV7-9 to TRBJ2-1; D is unclear. The V end lost 3 bases, the J end lost 5 bases, and 14 bases lay between the germline ends. Germline V lookup: CDR1 SEHNR, CDR2 FQNEAQ (reference sequence). There are 15 residues in the CDR3. CDR3 amino acids: CASSLTTWSHNEQFF. CDR3 nucleotide sequence: TGTGCCAGCAGCTTGACGACTTGGAGTCACAATGAGCAGTTCTTC.

The chain is built from TRBV18 and TRBJ2-7; 12 nucleotides align to TRBD1. Looked up from germline, CDR1 is KGHSH and CDR2 is LQKENI. V lost 2 bases, J lost 5 bases, and 7 bases stayed unmatched. The CDR3 runs 16 residues. The CDR3 DNA reads as TGTGCCAGCTCACCAATTCAAGGGACAGGGGGCCACGAGCAGTACTTC. Amino acid sequence: CASSPIQGTGGHEQYF.

The V and J genes are TRBV4-3 and TRBJ1-4, with D possibly matching TRBD1 (5 bases). This CDR3 is built from 17 residues. The V and J ends lost 3 bases and 7 bases respectively, with 21 bases between them. Germline assignment: CDR1 LGHNA and CDR2 YSLEER. CDR3 DNA: TGCGCCAGCAGCCACGGGTGGGGGAAGTTTTCGGGTGAAAAACTGTTTTTT. Amino acid sequence: CASSHGWGKFSGEKLFF.

This rearrangement joins TRBV6-5 to TRBJ2-2; 10 positions match TRBD1. There are 15 residues in the CDR3. V was pared by 4 bases and J by 7 bases, with 6 bases of the junction left unmatched. Germline assignment: CDR1 MNHEY and CDR2 SVGAGI. DNA for the CDR3: TGTGCCAGCAGTTCCGACAGGGGGCGCGTCGGGGAGCTGTTTTTT. This gives the protein CASSSDRGRVGELFF.

The sample holds one count of this clone. This CDR3 is also generated by other DNA sequences in the sample. The chain is built from TRBV7-6 and TRBJ2-2, with 13 bases fitting TRBD2. V dropped 5 bases and J dropped 8; count of bases not matched to a gene: 11. The germline V gene encodes CDR1 SGHVS and CDR2 FNYEAQ. This CDR3 is built from 17 residues. CDR3 in amino acids: CASSPLTGLAGSGELFF. The DNA for the CDR3 is TGTGCCAGCAGCCCCCTTACGGGACTAGCGGGATCTGGGGAGCTGTTTTTT.

The chain couples TRBV6-5 to TRBJ1-5; D ambiguous. CDR3 length: 13 amino acids. Trimming shortened V by 4 bases and J by 7 bases, and 11 bases separated the two germline ends. CDR1 is MNHEY, CDR2 SVGAGI, per germline. CDR3 residues: CASSLRLGQPQHF. The CDR3, as DNA: TGTGCCAGCAGTTTACGCCTCGGGCAGCCCCAGCATTTT.

The rearrangement joins TRBV21-1 to TRBJ2-1; the table's D call, TRBD2, has no DNA check behind it. TRBV21-1 is noted as a pseudogene. The CDR3 extends over 17 amino acids. CDR3 sequence (DNA): TGTGCCAGCAGCAAAAGAGTAACTAGCGGAGCATACAATGAGCAGTTCTTC. It yields the protein CASSKRVTSGAYNEQFF.

This clone has more than one count but fewer than ten. The chain carries TRBV4-2 and TRBJ1-1; 7 nucleotides align to TRBD1. The length of the CDR3 is 15 residues. V gave up 0 bases and J gave up 1 base; unmatched junction bases: 2. The germline V gene has CDR1 LGHNA and CDR2 YNFKEQ. The CDR3 here is CASSQERGRNTEAFF. The CDR3 nucleotides read TGTGCCAGCAGCCAAGAAAGGGGGCGGAACACTGAAGCTTTCTTT.

The chain recombines TRBV2 with TRBJ2-1; D uncertain. The CDR3 consists of 16 residues. Germline-derived CDR1 and CDR2 are SNHLY and FYNNEI. Trimming removed 1 base at V and 3 bases at J, with 13 bases between. CDR3 DNA sequence: TGTGCCAGCAGTGAAGTGGGTCTACATTTCTACAATGAGCAGTTCTTC. Translated, it gives CASSEVGLHFYNEQFF.

This chain connects TRBV19 to TRBJ2-3; TRBD2 matches at 10 bases. Germline-derived CDR1 and CDR2 are LNHDA and SQIVND (reference sequence). The CDR3 contains 16 residues. J was trimmed by 7 bases and V by 5 bases; bases with no gene match: 12. This CDR3 is CASSPWTSGPVHTQYF. CDR3 in DNA: TGTGCCAGTAGTCCCTGGACTAGCGGACCGGTACATACGCAGTATTTT.

V usage is TRBV5-1 and J usage is TRBJ1-2; D ambiguous. CDR3 length equals 13 residues. Germline CDR1 and CDR2: SGHRS and YFSETQ. The germline V and J ends were trimmed by 3 bases and 4 bases, with 10 bases remaining between them. This chain's CDR3 is CASSYDGPYGYTF. The DNA for the CDR3 is TGCGCCAGCAGCTACGACGGCCCCTATGGCTACACCTTC.

The CDR3 here is CASSIIDSTEAFF. The CDR3 DNA reads as TGTGCCAGTAGTATAATAGATTCTACTGAAGCTTTCTTT. This chain connects TRBV19 to TRBJ1-1; D is unresolved. CDR3 length: 13 amino acids. The V end lost 2 bases, the J end lost 5 bases, and 9 bases lay between the germline ends. Germline V gene lookup returns CDR1 LNHDA and CDR2 SQIVND (reference sequence).

This clone occurred once. The rearrangement uses TRBV7-2 and TRBJ2-1; 15 bases are a match to TRBD2. V dropped 5 bases and J dropped 1; count of bases not matched to a gene: 6. CDR1 is SGHTA, CDR2 FQGNSA, per germline. This CDR3 region has 18 residues. The CDR3 reads CASSPQGLAGGSYNEQFF. DNA for the CDR3: TGTGCCAGCAGCCCCCAGGGACTAGCGGGAGGTTCCTACAATGAGCAGTTCTTC.

This chain links TRBV10-3 with TRBJ2-1, with 10 bases fitting TRBD2. Losses at the gene ends were 4 bases for V and 0 bases for J; bases not matched to a gene: 9. Germline CDR1 reads ENHRY; CDR2 reads SYGVKD. The length of the CDR3 is 18 residues. The DNA for the CDR3 is TGTGCCATCAGTGCTAGTTGGCTAGCGGGAGACTCCTACAATGAGCAGTTCTTC. Translating gives CAISASWLAGDSYNEQFF.

The chain uses TRBV7-9 and TRBJ1-5; TRBD1 matches at 7 bases. V was clipped by 4 bases and J by 5 bases; unmatched bases: 8. The CDR3 covers 15 residues. CDR1 is SEHNR and CDR2 is FQNEAQ in the germline V gene (reference sequence). The CDR3 is CASSSSGQAHQPQHF. CDR3 sequence (DNA): TGTGCCAGCAGCTCCTCTGGACAGGCCCATCAGCCCCAGCATTTT.

V gene TRBV6-5 combines with J gene TRBJ2-5; no firm D call. CDR1 is MNHEY, CDR2 SVGAGI, per germline. This CDR3 is built from 14 residues. Between the trimmed V and J ends, which lost 6 bases and 0 bases, there was a span of 11 bases. CDR3 DNA sequence: TGTGCCAGCAGCAGGTTGCAGTACCAAGAGACCCAGTACTTC. Its translation is CASSRLQYQETQYF.

This clone was observed once. The V call is TRBV28, the J call TRBJ2-5; D is uncertain. CDR1 is MDHEN, CDR2 SYDVKM, per germline. The CDR3 spans 12 residues. Trimming removed 4 bases at V and 5 bases at J, with 8 bases between. The CDR3 loop reads CASSYGRETQYF. The DNA for the CDR3 is TGTGCCAGCAGTTATGGTAGGGAGACCCAGTACTTC.

The rearrangement uses TRBV25-1 and TRBJ2-1; 8 bases match TRBD1. V lost 2 bases to trimming and J lost 7 bases; unmatched junction nucleotides: 4. CDR1 is MGHDK and CDR2 is SYGVNS in the germline V gene. This CDR3 has 14 residues. The CDR3 DNA is TGTGCCAGCAGTGAAGGGGACAGGAAGAATGAGCAGTTCTTC. Protein product: CASSEGDRKNEQFF.

This chain joins TRBV29-1 and TRBJ1-2; D is perhaps TRBD1 (6 bases). This CDR3 contains 12 residues. Per germline, CDR1 SQVTM and CDR2 ANQGSEA. Trimming pared 6 bases from V and 4 bases from J, leaving 12 bases between. The DNA for the CDR3 is TGCAGCGTGGGTGGACAGAGCTATGGCTACACCTTC. This sequence encodes CSVGGQSYGYTF.

J is TRBJ1-6 and V is TRBV4-3; TRBD1 matches at 8 bases. Germline trimming cut 2 bases from V and 1 base from J; bases unmatched to any gene: 10. The CDR3 covers 19 residues. The germline V gene has CDR1 LGHNA and CDR2 YSLEER. The CDR3 reads CASSQLTRDRRSYNSPLHF. CDR3 nucleotide sequence: TGCGCCAGCAGCCAATTAACCCGGGACAGGAGATCCTATAATTCACCCCTCCACTTT.

The CDR3 is CASSIFNRGSVGELFF. CDR3 nucleotide sequence: TGTGCCAGTAGTATTTTTAACAGGGGGTCGGTCGGGGAGCTGTTTTTT. This chain links TRBV19 with TRBJ2-2; TRBD1 aligns across 8 bases. CDR3 length: 16 amino acids. V shed 3 bases and J 7 bases; nucleotides not matched to a gene: 10. The germline CDR1 and CDR2 sequences are LNHDA and SQIVND (reference sequence).

This clone was counted a few times. Other DNA sequences from this sample encode an identical CDR3 as well. This chain joins TRBV19 and TRBJ1-5; D is undetermined. The germline gives CDR1 LNHDA, CDR2 SQIVND (reference sequence). The CDR3 has 14 amino acids. Between the trimmed V and J ends, which lost 1 base and 2 bases, there was a span of 6 bases. The CDR3 loop reads CASSIGQGNQPQHF. CDR3 coding DNA: TGTGCCAGTAGTATAGGCCAGGGCAATCAGCCCCAGCATTTT.

The chain carries TRBV19 and TRBJ1-5; D unresolved. Per the germline V gene, CDR1 is LNHDA and CDR2 is SQIVND (reference sequence). V was shortened by 4 bases and J by 5 bases, with 15 bases between the two germline ends. This CDR3 contains 15 residues. The DNA for the CDR3 is TGTGCCAGTAGTAAAGGGAAGGTGGGCTATCAGCCCCAGCATTTT. Encoded protein: CASSKGKVGYQPQHF.

The gene calls are TRBV7-9 and TRBJ1-6, with 9 positions matching TRBD1. The CDR3 sequence is 17 residues long. From germline, CDR1 is SEHNR and CDR2 FQNEAQ (reference sequence). V lost 0 bases and J lost 10; bases outside the gene matches: 10. This CDR3 is CASSLALPQGAGSPLHF. The CDR3 DNA reads TGTGCCAGCAGCTTAGCTCTCCCACAGGGGGCAGGATCACCCCTCCACTTT.

V usage is TRBV19 and J usage is TRBJ2-7; D tentatively reads TRBD1 or TRBD2 (5 bases each). Germline CDR1 is LNHDA and CDR2 is SQIVND (reference sequence). The CDR3 is 15 residues long. V was shortened by 5 bases and J by 2 bases, with 16 bases between the two germline ends. The CDR3 here is CASSVHPRGPYEQYF. The CDR3 DNA reads TGTGCCAGTAGTGTACACCCCCGGGGCCCCTACGAGCAGTACTTC.

A few counts support this clone. CDR3 sequence reads: CASSLVIQAEQYF. In nucleotides, the CDR3 is TGTGCCAGCAGCTTAGTCATACAGGCCGAGCAGTACTTC. This sequence joins TRBV7-2 and TRBJ2-7; a weak D match, TRBD1 (5 bases). The CDR3 sequence is 13 residues long. Germline CDR1 SGHTA, CDR2 FQGNSA. Trimming shortened V by 1 base and J by 6 bases, and 10 bases separated the two germline ends. Full variable domain (remainder filled in from reference TRBV7-2 and TRBJ2-7): GAGVSQSPSNKVTEKGKDVELRCDPISGHTALYWYRQSLGQGLEFLIYFQGNSAPDKSGLPSDRFSAERTGGSVSTLTIQRTQQEDSAVYLCASSLVIQAEQYFGPGTRLTVT.